Following are 11 T cell receptor beta chains from one sample sequenced in a study of cytomegalovirus exposure and HLA in healthy donors. The study ran its PCR with 60 Vbeta and 13 Jbeta primers. Assay used: immunoSEQ multiplex PCR; TCRdb lists only in-frame clones, some missing. The table records nearly 110,000 clones, under 80% of them present only once. Sequencing used PBMCs. All receptors come from a man between 60 and 75 years old in good health and CMV-seronegative.

The rearrangement uses TRBV5-1 and TRBJ2-3; 8 nucleotides align to TRBD1. The CDR3 length is 14 residues. Germline assignment: CDR1 SGHRS and CDR2 YFSETQ. The V gene end was trimmed by 7 bases and the J gene end by 4 bases; junction bases not matched to a gene: 8. The CDR3 nucleotides read TGCGCCAGCTCCGGACAGGGTGGAGCAGATACGCAGTATTTT. Translated, it gives CASSGQGGADTQYF.

V and J are TRBV28 and TRBJ1-5; TRBD1 might be the D (6 bases). Germline V gives CDR1 MDHEN, CDR2 SYDVKM. Trimming removed 3 bases at V and 3 bases at J, with 18 bases between. This CDR3 spans 17 amino acids. This CDR3 reads CASSLNIGGGLNQPQHF. In DNA form, the CDR3 reads TGTGCCAGCAGTTTGAATATAGGGGGGGGACTCAATCAGCCCCAGCATTTT.

V usage is TRBV5-8 and J usage is TRBJ1-1; D call uncertain. The CDR3 is 15 amino acids. V gave up 4 bases and J gave up 0 bases, with 13 bases separating them. CDR1 is SGHTS and CDR2 is YDEGEE in the germline V gene. CDR3 in DNA: TGTGCCAGCAGCCCCGCGGCGGGGTTGAACACTGAAGCTTTCTTT. Protein: CASSPAAGLNTEAFF.

For this clone: The germline gene is not matched at one end of the junction; a read error may be the cause. The rearrangement joins TRBV30 to TRBJ2-7, with D maybe TRBD1 (6 bases). The germline V gene has CDR1 GTSNPN and CDR2 SVGIG (reference sequence). The CDR3 sequence is 14 residues long. The CDR3 is CAWSPYSGRTALFF. The CDR3 bases are TGTGCCTGGTCACCTTATTCCGGCCGGACAGCGCTATTCTTC.

The chain is built from TRBV7-2 and TRBJ1-5, with 8 bases lining up with TRBD1. The V gene end was trimmed by 5 bases and the J gene end by 9 bases; junction bases not matched to a gene: 9. From germline, CDR1 is SGHTA and CDR2 FQGNSA. The CDR3 has 14 amino acids. CDR3 amino acids: CASSPLTGDGPQHF. CDR3 coding DNA: TGTGCCAGCAGCCCGCTGACAGGGGATGGGCCCCAGCATTTT.

The rearrangement joins TRBV5-1 to TRBJ2-7; possible D gene TRBD2, 5 bases. Trimming left V 4 bases short and J 1 base short, with 12 bases between. Germline V lookup: CDR1 SGHRS, CDR2 YFSETQ. This CDR3 is built from 14 residues. This chain's CDR3 is CASSGEGRSYEQYV. The CDR3 DNA sequence: TGCGCCAGCAGCGGTGAGGGAAGGTCCTACGAGCAGTACGTC.

The chain uses TRBV4-3 and TRBJ2-1; D unclear. The CDR3 loop spans 16 amino acids. Germline lookup yields CDR1 LGHNA and CDR2 YSLEER. V was cut by 0 bases and J by 2 bases, with 11 bases left in between. The CDR3 DNA reads TGCGCCAGCAGCCAAGAAGCGATTTACCCCTACAATGAGCAGTTCTTC. The encoded protein is CASSQEAIYPYNEQFF.

V usage is TRBV7-8 and J usage is TRBJ1-3; D remains unclear. The germline CDR1 and CDR2 sequences are SGHVS and FQNEAQ. Trimming shortened V by 0 bases and J by 3 bases, and 9 bases separated the two germline ends. CDR3 length: 15 residues. The CDR3 DNA is TGTGCCAGCAGCTTAGCCGTTGGCGGTGGAAACACCATATATTTT. Its translation: CASSLAVGGGNTIYF.

The V gene is TRBV5-1, the J gene TRBJ2-3; D is undetermined. Trimming removed 4 bases at V and 0 bases at J, with 18 bases between. Germline V lookup: CDR1 SGHRS, CDR2 YFSETQ. The CDR3 covers 17 residues. CDR3 sequence: CASSLPGGATSTDTQYF. CDR3 DNA: TGCGCCAGCAGCCTCCCTGGCGGAGCCACTAGCACAGATACGCAGTATTTT.

The J gene is TRBJ2-7, the V gene TRBV7-2; tentative D call: TRBD1 (5 bases). Looked up from germline, CDR1 is SGHTA and CDR2 is FQGNSA. V lost 0 bases, J lost 0 bases, and 12 bases lay in between. This CDR3 is 16 amino acids long. In DNA, the CDR3 is TGTGCCAGCAGCTTAGCGGTCAGGGAACCCTCCTACGAGCAGTACTTC. It codes for CASSLAVREPSYEQYF.

V gene TRBV5-1 combines with J gene TRBJ1-1, with D perhaps TRBD1 (5 bases). CDR1 SGHRS and CDR2 YFSETQ come from the germline V gene. V was shortened by 1 base and J by 1 base, with 8 bases between the two germline ends. The CDR3 covers 14 residues. The CDR3: CASSLFTGNTEAFF. CDR3 in DNA: TGCGCCAGCAGCTTGTTTACAGGGAACACTGAAGCTTTCTTT. Together with reference TRBV5-1 and TRBJ1-1, the CDR3 gives the full variable domain: KAGVTQTPRYLIKTRGQQVTLSCSPISGHRSVSWYQQTPGQGLQFLFEYFSETQRNKGNFPGRFSGRQFSNSRSEMNVSTLELGDSALYLCASSLFTGNTEAFFGQGTRLTVV.